Listed below are T cell receptor beta chains from one sample, sequenced in a study of a mutant IDH1 vaccine in newly diagnosed glioma. What these receptors recognize is not known. TCRdb keeps only in-frame clones here, not all; method: immunoSEQ multiplex PCR. Of some 28,000 clones listed, around 84% are singletons. The starting material was PBMCs, obtained from a glioma patient whose treatment included an IDH1 peptide vaccine. These receptors came from a woman aged 25 to 45 with glioma. CDR3s include the opening cysteine and the closing phenylalanine or tryptophan. D genes are given only for firm matches. A row's size may be missing; if present it is once, few, many or a size class.

D gene	J gene	clone size	V gene	CDR3 protein	CDR3 DNA
-	TRBJ1-3	-	TRBV10-3	CAIREFSSGNTIYF	TGTGCCATCAGGGAGTTCAGCTCTGGAAACACCATATATTTT
-	TRBJ2-2	-	TRBV27	CASSPQGSNTGELFF	TGTGCCAGCAGCCCCCAGGGGTCGAACACCGGGGAGCTGTTTTTT
-	TRBJ1-2	-	TRBV10-3	CAISHDRNHGYTF	TGTGCCATCAGTCACGACAGGAATCATGGCTACACCTTC
-	TRBJ1-5	-	TRBV10-3	CAISERGMSNQPQHF	TGTGCCATCAGTGAGAGGGGAATGAGCAATCAGCCCCAGCATTTT
TRBD1	TRBJ2-7	-	TRBV29-1	CSGLTGNEQYF	TGCAGCGGGTTGACAGGGAACGAGCAGTACTTC
TRBD2	TRBJ2-7	once	TRBV19	CASSPSGAGYEQYF	TGTGCCAGTAGTCCCAGCGGGGCGGGCTACGAGCAGTACTTC
-	TRBJ2-5	once	TRBV10-2	CASSPQETQYF	TGCGCCAGCAGTCCCCAGGAGACCCAGTACTTC
-	TRBJ1-2	-	TRBV25-1	CASRGGNYGYTF	TGTGCCAGCAGGGGTGGCAACTATGGCTACACCTTC
-	TRBJ1-1	-	TRBV5-1	CASSSGTGATTEAFF	TGCGCCAGCAGCTCGGGGACTGGGGCGACCACTGAAGCTTTCTTT
-	TRBJ1-1	-	TRBV7-2	CASNPFPGTEAFF	TGTGCCAGCAACCCTTTTCCCGGAACTGAAGCTTTCTTT
-	TRBJ1-1	-	TRBV6-1	CASTPGQAGDTEAFF	TGTGCCAGCACCCCAGGCCAGGCAGGGGACACTGAAGCTTTCTTT
-	TRBJ2-2	once	TRBV6-1	CASSVGGYTGELFF	TGTGCCAGCAGTGTAGGGGGATACACCGGGGAGCTGTTTTTT
-	TRBJ1-2	-	TRBV4-1	CASSQDGLYGYTF	TGCGCCAGCAGCCAGGACGGACTATATGGCTACACCTTC
TRBD1	TRBJ1-2	-	TRBV27	CATGQGQGYTF	TGTGCCACCGGACAGGGACAAGGCTACACCTTC
TRBD1	TRBJ1-1	-	TRBV6-5	CASFYRGGTEAFF	TGTGCCAGCTTTTACAGGGGTGGGACTGAAGCTTTCTTT
-	TRBJ2-2	-	TRBV4-2	CASSQDPATGELFF	TGTGCCAGCAGCCAAGACCCCGCCACCGGGGAGCTGTTTTTT
-	TRBJ1-1	-	TRBV7-2	CASSTGTNTEAFF	TGTGCCAGCAGCACGGGGACGAACACTGAAGCTTTCTTT
-	TRBJ2-7	-	TRBV10-3	CASSGDTYEQYF	TGTGCCTCCTCTGGGGATACCTACGAGCAGTACTTC
TRBD2	TRBJ2-3	-	TRBV6-6	CATASGGRGDTQYF	TGTGCCACGGCTAGCGGGGGGCGTGGAGATACGCAGTATTTT
-	TRBJ1-1	-	TRBV5-1	CASRVGGSPEAFF	TGCGCCAGCCGGGTGGGTGGGTCCCCTGAAGCTTTCTTT
-	TRBJ2-7	-	TRBV5-1	CASSLGGEQYF	TGCGCCAGCAGCCTGGGGGGCGAGCAGTACTTC
-	TRBJ1-4	-	TRBV7-9	CASRRGGEKLFF	TGTGCCAGCAGAAGAGGAGGGGAAAAACTGTTTTTT
TRBD1	TRBJ1-6	-	TRBV5-1	CASSPGTGEPLHF	TGCGCCAGCAGCCCAGGGACAGGGGAGCCCCTCCACTTT
TRBD1	TRBJ1-5	-	TRBV19	CASRDRSNQPQHF	TGTGCCAGTAGGGACAGGTCAAATCAGCCCCAGCATTTT
-	TRBJ1-2	few	TRBV5-1	CASSLEGENYGYTF	TGCGCCAGCAGCTTGGAAGGGGAGAACTATGGCTACACCTTC
TRBD1	TRBJ2-7	-	TRBV30	CASAPGTGVYEQYF	TGTGCCTCCGCCCCCGGGACAGGGGTGTACGAGCAGTACTTC
-	TRBJ1-3	-	TRBV19	CASTGSDSSGNTIYF	TGTGCCAGTACTGGTTCGGACAGCTCTGGAAACACCATATATTTT
-	TRBJ2-7	once	TRBV4-1	CASSQGATYEQYF	TGCGCCAGCAGCCAAGGTGCTACCTACGAGCAGTACTTC
-	TRBJ2-3	-	TRBV6-1	CASSGQDSVFEISTDTQYF	TGTGCCAGCAGTGGTCAGGACAGCGTATTCGAAATTAGCACAGATACGCAGTATTTT